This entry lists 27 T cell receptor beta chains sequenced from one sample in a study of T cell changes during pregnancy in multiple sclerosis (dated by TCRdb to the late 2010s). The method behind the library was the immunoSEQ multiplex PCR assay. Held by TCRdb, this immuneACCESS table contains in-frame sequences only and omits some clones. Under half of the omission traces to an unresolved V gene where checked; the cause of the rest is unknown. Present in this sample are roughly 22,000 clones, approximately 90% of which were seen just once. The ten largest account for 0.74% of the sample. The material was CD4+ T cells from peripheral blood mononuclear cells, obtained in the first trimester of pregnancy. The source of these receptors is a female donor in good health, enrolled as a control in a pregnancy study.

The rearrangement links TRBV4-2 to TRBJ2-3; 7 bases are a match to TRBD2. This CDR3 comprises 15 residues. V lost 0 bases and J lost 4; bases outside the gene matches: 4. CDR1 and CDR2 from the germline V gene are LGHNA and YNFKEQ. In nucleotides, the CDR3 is TGTGCCAGCAGCCAAGATCCAGGGAGGGCAGATACGCAGTATTTT. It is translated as CASSQDPGRADTQYF.

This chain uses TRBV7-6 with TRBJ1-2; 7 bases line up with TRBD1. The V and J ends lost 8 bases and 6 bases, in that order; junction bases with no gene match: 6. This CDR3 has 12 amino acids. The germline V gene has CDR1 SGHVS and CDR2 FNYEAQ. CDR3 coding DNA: TGTGCCAGCGGACAGGAGAGGCATGGCTACACCTTC. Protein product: CASGQERHGYTF.

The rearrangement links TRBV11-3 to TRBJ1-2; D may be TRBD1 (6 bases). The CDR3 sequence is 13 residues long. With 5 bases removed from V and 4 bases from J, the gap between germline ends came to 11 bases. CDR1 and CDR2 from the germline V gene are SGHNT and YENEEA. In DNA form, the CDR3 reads TGTGCCAGCAGCCGCGACAGGCTCTATGGCTACACCTTC. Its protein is CASSRDRLYGYTF.

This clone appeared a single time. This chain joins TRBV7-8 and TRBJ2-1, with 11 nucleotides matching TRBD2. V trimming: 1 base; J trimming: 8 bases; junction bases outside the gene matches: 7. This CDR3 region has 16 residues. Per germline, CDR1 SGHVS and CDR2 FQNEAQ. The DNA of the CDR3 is TGTGCCAGCAGCTTAGACGGACTAGCGGGTGTCGATGAGCAGTTCTTC. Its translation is CASSLDGLAGVDEQFF.

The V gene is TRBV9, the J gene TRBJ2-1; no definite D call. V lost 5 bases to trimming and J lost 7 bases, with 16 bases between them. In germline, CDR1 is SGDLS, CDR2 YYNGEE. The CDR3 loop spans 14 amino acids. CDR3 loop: CASRPNRYGNEQFF. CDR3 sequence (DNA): TGTGCCAGCAGGCCTAACCGGTACGGGAATGAGCAGTTCTTC.

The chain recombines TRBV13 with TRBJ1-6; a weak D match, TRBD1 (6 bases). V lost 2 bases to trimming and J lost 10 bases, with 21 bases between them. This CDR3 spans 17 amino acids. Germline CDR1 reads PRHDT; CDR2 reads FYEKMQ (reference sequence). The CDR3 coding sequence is TGTGCCAGCAGCTTACTAGCAGGGGCTTCGGTTAACTCACCCCTCCACTTT. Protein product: CASSLLAGASVNSPLHF.

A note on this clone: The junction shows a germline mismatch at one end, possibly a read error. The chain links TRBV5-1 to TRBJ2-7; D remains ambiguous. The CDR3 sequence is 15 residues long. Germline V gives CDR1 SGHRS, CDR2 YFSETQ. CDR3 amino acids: CASSLLNPRAYEQYF. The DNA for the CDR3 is TGTGCCAGCAGCTTGTTAAACCCCCGGGCCTACGAGCAGTACTTC. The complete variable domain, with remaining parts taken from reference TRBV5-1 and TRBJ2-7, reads KAGVTQTPRYLIKTRGQQVTLSCSPISGHRSVSWYQQTPGQGLQFLFEYFSETQRNKGNFPGRFSGRQFSNSRSEMNVSTLELGDSALYLCASSLLNPRAYEQYFGPGTRLTVT.

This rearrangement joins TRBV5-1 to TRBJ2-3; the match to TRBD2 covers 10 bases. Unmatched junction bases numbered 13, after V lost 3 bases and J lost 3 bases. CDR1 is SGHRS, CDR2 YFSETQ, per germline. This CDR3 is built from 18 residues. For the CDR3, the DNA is TGCGCCAGCAGCTCCACCCCTAGCGGGGGCTTTCAAACAGATACGCAGTATTTT. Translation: CASSSTPSGGFQTDTQYF.

In DNA, the CDR3 is TGCGCCAGCAGCCCAAGGGTCGACAGAAAAGAGACCCAGTACTTC. Its translation: CASSPRVDRKETQYF. The chain recombines TRBV5-1 with TRBJ2-5; D perhaps matches TRBD1 (5 bases). Germline V lookup: CDR1 SGHRS, CDR2 YFSETQ. The CDR3 is made up of 15 amino acids. V was pared by 4 bases and J by 3 bases, with 16 bases between.

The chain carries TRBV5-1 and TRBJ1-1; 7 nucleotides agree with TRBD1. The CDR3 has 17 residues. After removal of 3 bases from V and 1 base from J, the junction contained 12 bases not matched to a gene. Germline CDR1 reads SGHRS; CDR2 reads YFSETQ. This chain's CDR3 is CASSWGGDRVTNTEAFF. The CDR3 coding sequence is TGCGCCAGCAGCTGGGGTGGAGACAGGGTAACGAACACTGAAGCTTTCTTT.

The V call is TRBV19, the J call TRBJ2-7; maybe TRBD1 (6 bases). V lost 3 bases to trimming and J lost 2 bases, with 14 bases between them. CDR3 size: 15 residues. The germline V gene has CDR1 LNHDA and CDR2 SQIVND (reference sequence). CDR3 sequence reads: CASSIVTGPPYEQYF. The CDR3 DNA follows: TGTGCCAGTAGTATCGTAACAGGGCCTCCCTACGAGCAGTACTTC.

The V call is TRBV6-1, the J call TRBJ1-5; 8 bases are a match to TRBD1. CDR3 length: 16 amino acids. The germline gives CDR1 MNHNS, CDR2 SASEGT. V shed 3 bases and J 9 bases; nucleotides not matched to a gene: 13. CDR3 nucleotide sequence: TGTGCCAGCAGTGATTGGACAGGGAATATAGTCAGGCCCCAGCATTTT. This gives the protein CASSDWTGNIVRPQHF.

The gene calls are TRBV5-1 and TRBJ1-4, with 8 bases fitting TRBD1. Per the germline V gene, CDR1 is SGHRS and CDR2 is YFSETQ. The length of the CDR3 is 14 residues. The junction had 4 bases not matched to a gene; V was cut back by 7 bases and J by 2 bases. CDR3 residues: CASGQGATNEKLFF. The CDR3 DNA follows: TGCGCCAGCGGACAGGGTGCGACTAATGAAAAACTGTTTTTT.

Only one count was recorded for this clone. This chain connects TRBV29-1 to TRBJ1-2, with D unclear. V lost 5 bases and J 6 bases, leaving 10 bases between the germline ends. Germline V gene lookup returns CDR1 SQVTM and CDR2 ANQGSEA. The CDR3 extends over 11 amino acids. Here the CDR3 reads CSVLGEDGYTF. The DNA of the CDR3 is TGCAGCGTTCTCGGTGAGGATGGCTACACCTTC.

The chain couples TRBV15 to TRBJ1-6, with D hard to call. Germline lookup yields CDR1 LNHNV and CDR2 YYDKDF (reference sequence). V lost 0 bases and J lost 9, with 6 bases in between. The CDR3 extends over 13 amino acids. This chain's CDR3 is CATSREGSSPLHF. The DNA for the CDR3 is TGTGCCACCAGCAGAGAGGGGAGTTCACCCCTCCACTTT.

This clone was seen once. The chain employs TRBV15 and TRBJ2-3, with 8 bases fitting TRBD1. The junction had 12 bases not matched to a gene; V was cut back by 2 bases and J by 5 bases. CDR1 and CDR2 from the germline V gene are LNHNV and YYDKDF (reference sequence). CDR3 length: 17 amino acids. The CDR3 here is CATSRRSGRGPRDTQYF. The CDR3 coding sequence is TGTGCCACCAGCAGACGGTCGGGCAGGGGGCCGAGAGATACGCAGTATTTT.

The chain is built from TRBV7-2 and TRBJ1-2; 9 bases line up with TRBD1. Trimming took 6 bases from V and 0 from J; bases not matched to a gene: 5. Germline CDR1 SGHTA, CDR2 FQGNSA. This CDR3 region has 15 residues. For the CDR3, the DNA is TGTGCCAGCAGACAACAGGGGGCGGCTAACTATGGCTACACCTTC. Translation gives CASRQQGAANYGYTF.

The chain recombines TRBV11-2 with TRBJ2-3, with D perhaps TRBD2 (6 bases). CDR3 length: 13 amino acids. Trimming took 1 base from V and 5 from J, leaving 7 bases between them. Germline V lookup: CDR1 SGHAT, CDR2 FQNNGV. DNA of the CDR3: TGTGCCAGCAGCTTAGTGGGGGGAGATACGCAGTATTTT. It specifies CASSLVGGDTQYF.

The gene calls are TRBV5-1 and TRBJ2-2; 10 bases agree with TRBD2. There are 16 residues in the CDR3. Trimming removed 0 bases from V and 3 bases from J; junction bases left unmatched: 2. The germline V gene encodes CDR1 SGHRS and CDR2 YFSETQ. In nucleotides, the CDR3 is TGCGCCAGCAGCTTGGGACTAGCGGGCCACACCGGGGAGCTGTTTTTT. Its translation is CASSLGLAGHTGELFF.

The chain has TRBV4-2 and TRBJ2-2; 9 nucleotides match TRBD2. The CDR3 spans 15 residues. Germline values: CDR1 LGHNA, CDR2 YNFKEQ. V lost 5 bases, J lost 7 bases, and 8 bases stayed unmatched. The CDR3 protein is CASSSAGGPSGELFF. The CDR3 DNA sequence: TGTGCCAGCAGCTCCGCGGGGGGGCCTAGCGGGGAGCTGTTTTTT.

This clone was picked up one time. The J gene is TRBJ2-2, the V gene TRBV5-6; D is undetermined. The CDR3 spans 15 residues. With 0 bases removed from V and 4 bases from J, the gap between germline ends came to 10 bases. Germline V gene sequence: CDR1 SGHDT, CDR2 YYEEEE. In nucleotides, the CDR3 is TGTGCCAGCAGCTTGGTCCCAGGAACCACCGGGGAGCTGTTTTTT. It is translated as CASSLVPGTTGELFF.

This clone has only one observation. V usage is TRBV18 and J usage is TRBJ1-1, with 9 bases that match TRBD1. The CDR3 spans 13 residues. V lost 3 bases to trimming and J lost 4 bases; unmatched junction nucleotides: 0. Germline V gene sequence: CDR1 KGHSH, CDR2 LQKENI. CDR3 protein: CASSPDRGTEAFF. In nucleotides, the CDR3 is TGTGCCAGCTCACCGGACAGGGGCACTGAAGCTTTCTTT.

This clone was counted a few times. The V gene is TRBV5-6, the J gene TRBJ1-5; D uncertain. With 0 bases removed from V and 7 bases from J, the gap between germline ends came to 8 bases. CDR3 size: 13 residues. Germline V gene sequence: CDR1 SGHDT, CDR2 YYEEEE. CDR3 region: CASSLEASQPQHF. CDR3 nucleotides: TGTGCCAGCAGCTTGGAAGCGTCCCAGCCCCAGCATTTT.

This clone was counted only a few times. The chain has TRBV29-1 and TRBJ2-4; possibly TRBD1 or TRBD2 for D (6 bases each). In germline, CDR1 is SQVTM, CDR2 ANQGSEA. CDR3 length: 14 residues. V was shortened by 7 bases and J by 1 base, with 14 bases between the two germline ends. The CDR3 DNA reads TGCAGCGCTGAGGGGGGTGGGGCCAAAAACATTCAGTACTTC. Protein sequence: CSAEGGGAKNIQYF.

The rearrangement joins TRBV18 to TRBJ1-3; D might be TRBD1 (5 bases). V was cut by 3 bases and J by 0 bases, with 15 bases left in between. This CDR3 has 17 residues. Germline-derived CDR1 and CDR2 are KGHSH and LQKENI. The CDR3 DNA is TGTGCCAGCTCACCGACGGGGGGGAAGGCCTCTGGAAACACCATATATTTT. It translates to CASSPTGGKASGNTIYF.

In nucleotides, the CDR3 is TGTGCCAGCACCTCCATTGCGGTACTAGCGGGCACAGATACGCAGTATTTT. It translates to CASTSIAVLAGTDTQYF. This chain joins TRBV7-9 and TRBJ2-3; 8 bases are shared with TRBD2. Germline assignment: CDR1 SEHNR and CDR2 FQNEAQ (reference sequence). The J segment lost 1 base and the V segment lost 7 bases, leaving 13 bases of the junction unmatched. The CDR3 length is 17 residues.

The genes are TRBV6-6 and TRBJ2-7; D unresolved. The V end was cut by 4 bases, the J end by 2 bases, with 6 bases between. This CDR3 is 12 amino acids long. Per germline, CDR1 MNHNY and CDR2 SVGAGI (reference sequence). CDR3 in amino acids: CASSSQAYEQYF. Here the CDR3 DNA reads TGTGCCAGCAGTTCCCAGGCCTACGAGCAGTACTTC.